A selection of T cell receptor beta chains follows, all from one sample in a study of Graves' ophthalmopathy and Graves' hyperthyroidism. One entry per CDR3 protein results from TCRdb running MiXCR on the multiplex PCR reads. The table records hundreds of thousands of distinct CDR3 sequences, roughly two fifths of them present only once. What was sequenced was peripheral blood. These receptors all come from an adult man with Graves' ophthalmopathy. The CDR3 runs from the conserved cysteine through the conserved F or W. Each record gives: CDR3 length, V gene, D gene, J gene, clone size, CDR3 DNA, CDR3 protein. D genes are given only for firm matches. Only part of the rows carry a size: once, few, many, or a class if the clone is expanded.

CDR3 length: 14; V gene: TRBV5-8; D gene: NA; J gene: TRBJ2-5; clone size: few; CDR3 DNA: TGTGCCAGCAGCTTGTTCGGGGGCGGGGAGACCCAGTACTTC; CDR3 protein: CASSLFGGGETQYF
CDR3 length: 17; V gene: TRBV11-2; D gene: TRBD1; J gene: TRBJ1-2; clone size: NA; CDR3 DNA: TGTGCCAGCAAAAGAAAGGATGAGACAGGGGTTATCCATGGCTACACCTTC; CDR3 protein: CASKRKDETGVIHGYTF
CDR3 length: 16; V gene: TRBV11-1; D gene: TRBD2; J gene: TRBJ2-5; clone size: NA; CDR3 DNA: TGTGCCATTACGACTAGCGGGAGGACAAACCAAGAGACCCAGTACTTC; CDR3 protein: CAITTSGRTNQETQYF
CDR3 length: 13; V gene: TRBV29-1; D gene: NA; J gene: TRBJ1-5; clone size: NA; CDR3 DNA: TGCAGCGTTGGGAGGGGGGCAGGGCAGCCCCAGCATTTT; CDR3 protein: CSVGRGAGQPQHF
CDR3 length: 15; V gene: TRBV19; D gene: NA; J gene: TRBJ2-5; clone size: few; CDR3 DNA: TGTGCCAGTAGTATAAAGTCCGGATTACCCGAGACCCAGTACTTC; CDR3 protein: CASSIKSGLPETQYF
CDR3 length: 17; V gene: TRBV7-8; D gene: TRBD1; J gene: TRBJ1-5; clone size: NA; CDR3 DNA: TGTGCCAGCAGCCCCACAGGGGGGAGCTCCTCCAATCAGCCCCAGCATTTT; CDR3 protein: CASSPTGGSSSNQPQHF
CDR3 length: 12; V gene: TRBV7-9; D gene: NA; J gene: TRBJ1-5; clone size: NA; CDR3 DNA: TGTGCCAGCAGCTTAGTTGTAGGGTTCCAGCATTTT; CDR3 protein: CASSLVVGFQHF
CDR3 length: 15; V gene: TRBV7-9; D gene: NA; J gene: TRBJ2-7; clone size: many; CDR3 DNA: TGTGCCAGCAGCTTAGCGGCGGGGTCGGCCTACGAGCAGTACTTC; CDR3 protein: CASSLAAGSAYEQYF
CDR3 length: 13; V gene: TRBV24-1; D gene: NA; J gene: TRBJ1-5; clone size: few; CDR3 DNA: TGTGCCGCCTCCCAGGGCCCCAATCAGCCCCAGCATTTT; CDR3 protein: CAASQGPNQPQHF
CDR3 length: 17; V gene: TRBV25-1; D gene: NA; J gene: TRBJ2-6; clone size: NA; CDR3 DNA: TGTGCCAGCAGTTTAGGGACACTCAGCTCTGGGGCCAACGTCCTGACTTTC; CDR3 protein: CASSLGTLSSGANVLTF